The rows below give T cell receptor beta chains drawn from one sample of a study of blood T cells in healthy people across ages. TCRdb analysed the 5' RACE reads with MiXCR anew, one entry per CDR3 protein. The top ten clones hold around a quarter of a sample with approximately 830,000 distinct CDR3 sequences, 62% of them seen once. The sample was blood. Every receptor here comes from a man aged 25-45 years in good health. CDR3s include the opening cysteine and the closing phenylalanine or tryptophan. A D gene is named only where the DNA matches it firmly. Only some rows state a clone size, as once, few, many or a class for expanded clones.

D	V	size	J	DNA	CDR3
NA	TRBV20-1	many	TRBJ2-7	TGCAGTGCTAGAGCGGGGGGCTCGGTTTACGAGCAGTACTTC	CSARAGGSVYEQYF
TRBD2	TRBV20-1	few	TRBJ2-1	TGCAGTGCTAGCGCTTGGGGGGGGGGCTCCTACAATGAGCAGTTCTTC	CSASAWGGGSYNEQFF
NA	TRBV15	NA	TRBJ2-1	TGTGCCACCAGCACTGGTAATAGCGGCAGCTCCTACAATGAGCAGTTCTTC	CATSTGNSGSSYNEQFF
TRBD1	TRBV28	NA	TRBJ1-2	TGTGCCAGCAGTTTATCCCGGACAGGGGGGTACTATGGCTACACCTTC	CASSLSRTGGYYGYTF
NA	TRBV12-3/TRBV12-4	NA	TRBJ1-4	TGTGCCAGCAGTTTTGGTCCTGAAAAACTGTTTTTT	CASSFGPEKLFF
NA	TRBV5-1	NA	TRBJ1-1	TGCGCCAGCAGCTTGGAGGCCACTGAAGCTTTCTTT	CASSLEATEAFF
TRBD1	TRBV14	few	TRBJ2-5	TGTGCCAGCAGCTCGCCGGGACAGGGGTTCCAAGAGACCCAGTACTTC	CASSSPGQGFQETQYF
NA	TRBV9	NA	TRBJ2-7	TGTGCCAGCAGCCTCGCCCCCCACTACGAGCAGTACTTC	CASSLAPHYEQYF
NA	TRBV4-3	NA	TRBJ1-2	TGCGCCAGCAGCCAAATCGATCTTGCGGGCAGGAACTATGGCTACACCTTC	CASSQIDLAGRNYGYTF
TRBD1	TRBV7-9	NA	TRBJ2-6	TGTGCCAGCAGCTCCCTGTGGGGACAGACCTCTGGGGCCAACGTCCTGACTTTC	CASSSLWGQTSGANVLTF
TRBD1	TRBV15	once	TRBJ1-2	TGTGCCACCAGCGGGACAGGGAACCTTCATGGCTACACCTTC	CATSGTGNLHGYTF
NA	TRBV4-3	NA	TRBJ1-1	TGCGCCAGCAGCCCCTTCGGGGGGAACACTGAAGCTTTCTTT	CASSPFGGNTEAFF
NA	TRBV12-3/TRBV12-4	NA	TRBJ1-2	TGTGCCAGCAGTTCTCGCGGACGGCCGAACTATGGCTACACCTTC	CASSSRGRPNYGYTF
TRBD1	TRBV20-1	NA	TRBJ2-5	TGCAGTGCTAGAGGTCAGAGACAGGGAAATCAAGAGACCCAGTACTTC	CSARGQRQGNQETQYF
NA	TRBV4-3	few	TRBJ2-5	TGCGCCAGCAGCCAAGATGCAGGGGGGGAGACCCAGTACTTC	CASSQDAGGETQYF
TRBD1	TRBV7-8	NA	TRBJ1-5	TGTGCCAGCAGCTCCGTAAAACCAGGGGGGAATCAGCCCCAGCATTTT	CASSSVKPGGNQPQHF
NA	TRBV7-3	NA	TRBJ2-5	TGTGCCAGCAGCGTGGAGGGAAGAGAGACCCAGTACTTC	CASSVEGRETQYF
TRBD1	TRBV9	few	TRBJ1-2	TGTGCCAGCACCCAGGACAGGGATTACGGCTACACCTTC	CASTQDRDYGYTF
NA	TRBV27	NA	TRBJ2-7	TGTGCCAGCAGTTTATTTCAGGGGTTCTACGAGCAGTACTTC	CASSLFQGFYEQYF
TRBD1	TRBV10-3	few	TRBJ2-6	TGTGCCATCAGTGAGGGACAGGGGGCTGGGGCCAACGTCCTGACTTTC	CAISEGQGAGANVLTF
TRBD1	TRBV6-5	NA	TRBJ2-2	TGTGCCAGCAATCGGGACAGAGATACCGGGGAGCTGTTTTTT	CASNRDRDTGELFF
NA	TRBV28	NA	TRBJ2-7	TGTGCCAGCAGTCAGCCGGGACTGAACTACGACCAGTACTTC	CASSQPGLNYDQYF
NA	TRBV29-1	NA	TRBJ2-1	TGCAGCGTTGAGCTCAGGGTGTTGGGAAATGAGCAGTTCTTC	CSVELRVLGNEQFF
NA	TRBV6-2/TRBV6-3	NA	TRBJ2-7	TGTGTCAGCAGTAATCAGGGCGGCGAGCAGTACTTC	CVSSNQGGEQYF
NA	TRBV12-3/TRBV12-4	NA	TRBJ2-5	TGTGCCAGCAGGGACAGTGGGGCGGAGACCCAGTACTTC	CASRDSGAETQYF
NA	TRBV20-1	few	TRBJ2-7	TGCAGTGCTAGAGGTTGGGGCTCCTACGAGCAGTACTTC	CSARGWGSYEQYF
NA	TRBV20-1	NA	TRBJ1-2	TGCAGTGCTAGTATGGAGGGGTTTGACTATGGCTACACCTTC	CSASMEGFDYGYTF
NA	TRBV25-1	few	TRBJ2-3	TGTGCCAGCCAAAGCCACACAGATACGCAGTATTTT	CASQSHTDTQYF
NA	TRBV5-1	NA	TRBJ1-1	TGCGCCAGCAGCGTGGATGGGACGAACACTGAAGCTTTCTTT	CASSVDGTNTEAFF
NA	TRBV24-1	few	TRBJ2-3	TGTGCCACCAGTGACCCAGGGTCCCCAGATACGCAGTATTTT	CATSDPGSPDTQYF
NA	TRBV4-3	few	TRBJ2-4	TGCGCCAGCAGCCAAGGAGGGTTCGACAAAAACATTCAGTACTTC	CASSQGGFDKNIQYF
NA	TRBV7-3	NA	TRBJ2-3	TGTGCCAGCAGCTTAACCTTCTCGCACACAGATACGCAGTATTTT	CASSLTFSHTDTQYF
NA	TRBV5-1	NA	TRBJ1-5	TGCGCCAGCAGGCCGGATGTCGTGGGCAATCAGCCCCAGCATTTT	CASRPDVVGNQPQHF
NA	TRBV6-6	NA	TRBJ1-2	TGTGCCAGCAGTGACCCGGGCCAGCAAGCTAACTATGGCTACACCTTC	CASSDPGQQANYGYTF
TRBD2	TRBV3-1	NA	TRBJ2-3	TGTGCCAGCAGCCAATGGCGGGGGGACGCAGATACGCAGTATTTT	CASSQWRGDADTQYF
TRBD1	TRBV10-3	NA	TRBJ2-5	TGTGCCATCAGGGAGGGACAGGATATGGAGACCCAGTACTTC	CAIREGQDMETQYF